This TCR beta chain was profiled in a study of cytomegalovirus exposure and HLA in healthy donors. Study-level results: Sequences of the TCR beta chain were said to predict the HLA-A and HLA-B alleles of most subjects accurately. Available immune exposure information was restricted to CMV serostatus only. Cytomegalovirus-associated status was assigned to some 160 TCR beta chains.

Researchers ran the PCR with 60 Vbeta and 13 Jbeta primers. TCRdb's copy holds only in-frame clones and misses some; the assay was immunoSEQ multiplex PCR. This sample has 80,000 or so clones; around 79% occur once, and the top ten carry 4% to 4.5%. CDR3 length equals 13 residues. The ends lost 3 bases at V and 5 bases at J; junction bases unmatched: 5. Per germline, CDR1 SQVTM and CDR2 ANQGSEA. To note about this clone: No antigen is known for it.

The origin of this receptor is a man between 35 and 55 years old in good health and CMV-seronegative. V and J are TRBV29-1 and TRBJ2-3, with 7 bases lining up with TRBD1. The sample comprised PBMCs. CDR3 nucleotide sequence: TGCAGCGTTGAGCTTCAGGGGGAAGATACGCAGTATTTT. Residues: CSVELQGEDTQYF.